The next 20 T cell receptor beta chains were all read from a single sample in a study of blood T cells in healthy people across ages. Sample-barcoded 5' priming and a J-beta primer mix drove a second PCR of 7 to 11 cycles. MiXCR, run by TCRdb on the 5' RACE reads, gives a single entry per CDR3 protein. The sample holds about 690,000 distinct CDR3 sequences, about 43% seen once. The sequenced sample consisted of blood. Every receptor here comes from an elderly man in good health.

The chain recombines TRBV20-1 with TRBJ2-3; the D is unclear. V lost 0 bases to trimming and J lost 9 bases, with 10 bases between them. The V gene's germline CDR1 is DFQATT and CDR2 SNEGSKA (reference sequence). The CDR3 has 12 amino acids. The DNA of the CDR3 is TGCAGTGCTAGAGATCGTTGGGAAACGCAGTATTTT. It is translated as CSARDRWETQYF.

There are a few counts of this clonotype. J is TRBJ2-5 and V is TRBV11-2, with 12 bases matching TRBD2. In germline, CDR1 is SGHAT, CDR2 FQNNGV. The CDR3 totals 17 residues. Trimming cost V 1 base and J 2 bases; bases outside gene matches: 5. CDR3 loop: CASSLGLAGEEQETQYF. The CDR3 nucleotides read TGTGCCAGCAGCTTAGGACTAGCGGGAGAAGAACAAGAGACCCAGTACTTC.

V gene TRBV11-2 combines with J gene TRBJ2-1; 10 bases map to TRBD2. V shed 5 bases, J shed 4 bases, and the junction held 5 bases outside the gene matches. The CDR3 runs to 15 residues. The germline V gene encodes CDR1 SGHAT and CDR2 FQNNGV. CDR3 sequence: CASSITSGAYNEQFF. The CDR3 DNA follows: TGTGCCAGCAGCATCACTAGCGGGGCATACAATGAGCAGTTCTTC.

This clonotype was seen more than once but under ten times. A read error may explain this, as a much larger clone is one base away. This chain connects TRBV29-1 to TRBJ1-5; maybe TRBD1 (6 bases). CDR1 and CDR2 (germline): SQVTM, ANQGSEA. The CDR3 contains 13 residues. Deletions cut 6 bases from V and 3 bases from J, with 12 bases between. The CDR3 bases are TGCAGCGTGGTGACAGGCTCCAATCAGCCCCAGCATTTT. It encodes CSVVTGSNQPQHF.

Points on this clonotype: Mismatch with germline at one junction end may stem from a read error. The chain employs TRBV2 and TRBJ2-5; D is undetermined. The J call may be faulty, since TRBJ2-7 better matches the DNA end. Germline V lookup: CDR1 SNHLY, CDR2 FYNNEI. The CDR3 consists of 15 residues. The CDR3 region has the DNA TGTGCCGGCAGTGAAGTTAAAGGGTCTTCCTACGAGCAGTACTTC. Translating it yields CAGSEVKGSSYEQYF.

The chain uses TRBV7-3 and TRBJ2-3; 7 nucleotides align to TRBD2. The CDR3 is 19 amino acids. In germline, CDR1 is SGHTA, CDR2 FQGTGA. After removal of 5 bases from V and 2 bases from J, the junction contained 19 bases not matched to a gene. The CDR3 coding sequence is TGTGCCAGCAGCAACATACCGATCCGGCTAGCGGCTCTCACAGATACGCAGTATTTT. Translating gives CASSNIPIRLAALTDTQYF.

In this sample, this clonotype turned up many times. The J gene is TRBJ2-3, the V gene TRBV7-2; the D call may be TRBD1 or TRBD2 (5 bases each). This CDR3 region has 15 residues. Per the germline V gene, CDR1 is SGHTA and CDR2 is FQGNSA. Trimming left V 1 base short and J 4 bases short, with 12 bases between. Here the CDR3 DNA reads TGTGCCAGCAGCTTAGTCCGGCTGGGGGCAGATACGCAGTATTTT. It encodes CASSLVRLGADTQYF.

This clonotype was counted ten times or more. This chain uses TRBV12-3 or TRBV12-4 with TRBJ1-1; 7 bases fit TRBD1. There are 13 residues in the CDR3. The V segment lost 6 bases and the J segment 8 bases; nucleotides outside the gene matches: 9. Here the CDR3 reads CASSEGQLAEAFF. The CDR3 coding sequence is TGTGCCAGCAGCGAGGGACAGCTGGCCGAAGCTTTCTTT.

This clonotype was observed a few times. This chain uses TRBV10-3 with TRBJ1-2, with a tentative D call TRBD1 (6 bases). CDR1 ENHRY and CDR2 SYGVKD come from the germline V gene. The ends were cut back, 4 bases at V and 6 bases at J, with 12 bases in the middle. This CDR3 is 13 amino acids long. This chain's CDR3 is CAISANQGHGYTF. As DNA, the CDR3 is TGTGCCATCAGTGCAAATCAGGGGCATGGCTACACCTTC.

The table lists this clonotype with a few counts. The rearrangement joins TRBV20-1 to TRBJ1-2; the D gene is possibly TRBD1 (5 bases). V shed 3 bases and J shed 6 bases, with 17 bases lying between them. The CDR3 extends over 14 amino acids. Germline-derived CDR1 and CDR2 are DFQATT and SNEGSKA (reference sequence). CDR3 in DNA: TGCAGTGCTAGCCTGCCATGGGGACTGCATGGCTACACCTTC. Protein: CSASLPWGLHGYTF.

This clonotype has only a few counts. The CDR3 here is CASSTKTGYNEQFF. The DNA of the CDR3 is TGTGCCAGCAGCACGAAAACAGGGTACAATGAGCAGTTCTTC. This chain connects TRBV7-6 to TRBJ2-1; tentatively, D is TRBD1 (6 bases). The V and J ends lost 5 bases and 4 bases respectively, with 12 bases between them. The CDR3 sequence is 14 residues long. Germline V gene data show CDR1 as SGHVS and CDR2 as FNYEAQ.

This clonotype was seen more than once but under ten times. J is TRBJ2-3 and V is TRBV7-9; tentatively, D is TRBD1 (6 bases). The CDR3 sequence is 15 residues long. V lost 3 bases, J lost 4 bases, and 14 bases lay in between. Germline V CDR1 and CDR2: SEHNR, FQNEAQ (reference sequence). CDR3 DNA sequence: TGTGCCAGCAGCTTCAGGAACAGGGATGCAGATACGCAGTATTTT. This codes for CASSFRNRDADTQYF.

The chain combines TRBV11-1 with TRBJ1-2, with 9 positions matching TRBD1. The CDR3 extends over 16 amino acids. Germline V lookup: CDR1 SGHAT, CDR2 FQDESV (reference sequence). V was clipped by 4 bases and J by 7 bases; unmatched bases: 13. The CDR3 region has the DNA TGTGCCAGCAGCTCCTTCGGAACCGGGACAGGGATTGGCTACACCTTC. This codes for CASSSFGTGTGIGYTF.

This clonotype was counted only a few times. The rearrangement uses TRBV28 and TRBJ2-7; possibly TRBD1 or TRBD2 for D (5 bases each). The assigned J gene may be wrong: the sequence end matches TRBJ2-5 better. CDR1 is MDHEN and CDR2 is SYDVKM in the germline V gene. This CDR3 region has 14 residues. CDR3: CASRLTGTRGTQYF. The CDR3 DNA is TGTGCCAGCAGACTTACCGGGACCCGGGGGACCCAGTACTTC.

This chain connects TRBV7-9 to TRBJ2-5; possibly TRBD1 for D (7 bases). Trimming took 5 bases from V and 11 from J, leaving 18 bases between them. CDR1 is SEHNR, CDR2 FQNEAQ, per germline (reference sequence). This CDR3 contains 13 residues. CDR3 loop: CASSNRQGGGQYF. The CDR3 DNA sequence: TGTGCCAGCAGCAACAGACAGGGAGGCGGGCAGTACTTC.

Comment on this clonotype: One junction end does not reproduce the germline sequence, and a read error may be involved. The rearrangement links TRBV5-1 to TRBJ2-1; D gene unclear. The length of the CDR3 is 15 residues. Looked up from germline, CDR1 is SGHRS and CDR2 is YFSETQ. This CDR3 reads CAGSPEGSSYNEQFF. CDR3 in DNA: TGCGCCGGCAGCCCGGAAGGGTCCTCCTACAATGAGCAGTTCTTC.

This clonotype was detected only a few times. This chain uses TRBV24-1 with TRBJ2-2, with 8 bases lining up with TRBD1. CDR1 and CDR2 from the germline V gene are KGHDR and SFDVKD. There are 16 residues in the CDR3. V shed 3 bases and J 1 base; nucleotides not matched to a gene: 3. The CDR3 coding sequence is TGTGCCACCAGTGATCCAGGGGGCAGGAACACCGGGGAGCTGTTTTTT. Translation gives CATSDPGGRNTGELFF.

The chain uses TRBV7-2 and TRBJ1-2, with D unclear. The V end was cut by 5 bases, the J end by 8 bases, with 15 bases between. This CDR3 comprises 13 residues. Looked up from germline, CDR1 is SGHTA and CDR2 is FQGNSA. The CDR3 here is CASSARGIIGYTF. The DNA of the CDR3 is TGTGCCAGCAGCGCCCGGGGTATAATAGGCTACACCTTC. The whole variable domain, filled in from reference TRBV7-2 and TRBJ1-2, reads GAGVSQSPSNKVTEKGKDVELRCDPISGHTALYWYRQSLGQGLEFLIYFQGNSAPDKSGLPSDRFSAERTGGSVSTLTIQRTQQEDSAVYLCASSARGIIGYTFGSGTRLTVV.

This clonotype was observed a few times. The V gene is TRBV6-1, the J gene TRBJ2-1; D assignment may be TRBD1 or TRBD2 (7 bases each). CDR1 and CDR2 (germline): MNHNS, SASEGT. V lost 6 bases and J 0 bases, leaving 15 bases between the germline ends. The CDR3 spans 16 residues. The CDR3 loop reads CASRVQGGPSYNEQFF. The CDR3 DNA is TGTGCCAGCAGAGTCCAGGGGGGGCCCTCCTACAATGAGCAGTTCTTC.

The genes are TRBV20-1 and TRBJ2-1, with D possibly TRBD2 on 7 matching bases. Germline lookup yields CDR1 DFQATT and CDR2 SNEGSKA (reference sequence). The CDR3 totals 15 residues. V dropped 3 bases and J dropped 5 bases, with 17 bases sitting between them. This chain's CDR3 is CSASGLSGGHNEQFF. The CDR3 nucleotides read TGCAGTGCTAGTGGATTGTCGGGGGGCCACAATGAGCAGTTCTTC.